These 27 T cell receptor beta chains came from one sample sequenced in a study of blood T cell repertoires in COVID-19. The assay was immunoSEQ multiplex PCR, and TCRdb's table has in-frame clones only and misses some. The table shows around 300,000 clones, with about nine tenths occurring only once. The sample taken for sequencing was peripheral blood. These receptors were taken from a young woman with COVID-19, enrolled during active disease.

The gene calls are TRBV27 and TRBJ2-1, with a tentative D call TRBD1 (5 bases). CDR1 and CDR2 from the germline V gene are MNHEY and SMNVEV (reference sequence). V lost 0 bases and J 0 bases, leaving 9 bases between the germline ends. The CDR3 loop spans 16 amino acids. CDR3 DNA: TGTGCCAGCAGTTTATCCGGACATTCCTCCTACAATGAGCAGTTCTTC. Translation: CASSLSGHSSYNEQFF.

The chain joins TRBV7-6 to TRBJ2-7, with 10 positions matching TRBD2. CDR1 and CDR2 from the germline V gene are SGHVS and FNYEAQ. V was clipped by 3 bases and J by 5 bases; unmatched bases: 4. This CDR3 contains 14 residues. This CDR3 reads CASSFTGTSDEQYF. The CDR3 DNA reads as TGTGCCAGCAGCTTTACCGGGACTAGCGACGAGCAGTACTTC. Supplemented by reference TRBV7-6 and TRBJ2-7, the full variable domain reads GAGVSQSPRYKVTKRGQDVALRCDPISGHVSLYWYRQALGQGPEFLTYFNYEAQQDKSGLPNDRFSAERPEGSISTLTIQRTEQRDSAMYRCASSFTGTSDEQYFGPGTRLTVT.

The chain couples TRBV4-1 to TRBJ2-7; 7 bases are a match to TRBD1. The CDR3 contains 13 residues. Germline V lookup: CDR1 MGHRA, CDR2 YSYEKL. The V gene end was trimmed by 6 bases and the J gene end by 3 bases; junction bases not matched to a gene: 5. CDR3: CASSDRVNYEQYF. The CDR3 DNA reads TGCGCCAGCAGTGACAGGGTTAACTACGAGCAGTACTTC.

V gene TRBV19 combines with J gene TRBJ1-1; 7 nucleotides line up with TRBD1. Germline V gives CDR1 LNHDA, CDR2 SQIVND (reference sequence). After removal of 3 bases from V and 8 bases from J, the junction contained 6 bases not matched to a gene. There are 13 residues in the CDR3. CDR3 coding DNA: TGTGCCAGTAGTATGGACAGGTTTAGGGAAGCTTTCTTT. It translates to CASSMDRFREAFF.

V usage is TRBV3-1 (or the pseudogene TRBV3-2) and J usage is TRBJ1-3; weak D call: TRBD1 (5 bases). This CDR3 contains 15 residues. V was cut by 0 bases and J by 3 bases, with 9 bases left in between. CDR1 is LGHDT, CDR2 YNNKEL, per germline (reference sequence). The CDR3 DNA reads as TGTGCCAGCAGCCAAGAGGGGGGATTTGGAAACACCATATATTTT. It is translated as CASSQEGGFGNTIYF.

The genes are TRBV2 and TRBJ1-3; 8 nucleotides match TRBD1. Trimming removed 5 bases from V and 4 bases from J; junction bases left unmatched: 7. The length of the CDR3 is 15 residues. Germline V gene sequence: CDR1 SNHLY, CDR2 FYNNEI. CDR3 in DNA: TGTGCCAGCAGTCGTGGACAGGGTCTCGGAAACACCATATATTTT. Translating it yields CASSRGQGLGNTIYF.

This chain links TRBV11-3 with TRBJ2-2; 10 nucleotides agree with TRBD2. CDR1 and CDR2 from the germline V gene are SGHNT and YENEEA. After removal of 1 base from V and 1 base from J, the junction contained 12 bases not matched to a gene. The CDR3 is made up of 20 amino acids. CDR3 protein: CASSLALPLAGVENTGELFF. DNA of the CDR3: TGTGCCAGCAGCTTAGCCCTTCCCCTAGCGGGAGTTGAGAACACCGGGGAGCTGTTTTTT.

CDR3 loop: CAWSKGQGVNGYTF. DNA of the CDR3: TGTGCCTGGAGTAAAGGACAGGGGGTTAATGGCTACACCTTC. The V and J genes are TRBV30 and TRBJ1-2, with TRBD1 identical over 10 bases. CDR1 and CDR2 from the germline V gene are GTSNPN and SVGIG (reference sequence). The trim removed 2 bases at V and 6 bases at J, leaving 6 bases unmatched. The CDR3 consists of 14 residues.

The chain uses TRBV5-1 and TRBJ2-1; a weak D match, TRBD2 (5 bases). Trimming took 5 bases from V and 0 from J, leaving 15 bases between them. CDR1 is SGHRS, CDR2 YFSETQ, per germline. This CDR3 has 16 residues. The DNA of the CDR3 is TGCGCCAGCAGTTATTATGGACTTAGCTCCTACAATGAGCAGTTCTTC. Its protein product is CASSYYGLSSYNEQFF. Using reference TRBV5-1 and TRBJ2-1 for the parts outside the CDR3, the full variable domain is KAGVTQTPRYLIKTRGQQVTLSCSPISGHRSVSWYQQTPGQGLQFLFEYFSETQRNKGNFPGRFSGRQFSNSRSEMNVSTLELGDSALYLCASSYYGLSSYNEQFFGPGTRLTVL.

With regard to this clone: Other DNA sequences in the same sample also yield this CDR3. This rearrangement joins TRBV10-2 to TRBJ2-1, with 8 bases fitting TRBD2. Germline lookup yields CDR1 WSHSY and CDR2 SAAADI. The CDR3 runs to 12 residues. Germline trimming cut 6 bases from V and 7 bases from J; bases unmatched to any gene: 2. CDR3 amino acids: CASRLADNEQFF. The CDR3 bases are TGCGCCAGCAGACTAGCGGATAATGAGCAGTTCTTC.

This chain links TRBV27 with TRBJ2-1; TRBD2 is a possible D gene (5 bases). This CDR3 is 14 amino acids long. The germline V gene encodes CDR1 MNHEY and CDR2 SMNVEV (reference sequence). V lost 5 bases, J lost 0 bases, and 8 bases lay in between. CDR3 nucleotides: TGTGCCAGCAGTCGAGCGGACTCCTACAATGAGCAGTTCTTC. Translated: CASSRADSYNEQFF.

This sequence joins TRBV20-1 and TRBJ1-2; TRBD1 aligns across 9 bases. Germline V lookup: CDR1 DFQATT, CDR2 SNEGSKA (reference sequence). After removal of 3 bases from V and 5 bases from J, the junction contained 13 bases not matched to a gene. The CDR3 runs 16 residues. The CDR3 nucleotides are TGCAGTGCTAGTCAAGGGGGGACAGGGAGTCGATATGGCTACACCTTC. Translating gives CSASQGGTGSRYGYTF.

This chain's CDR3 is CASSFASGVSYEQYF. The CDR3 DNA is TGCGCCAGCAGCTTTGCTAGCGGGGTCTCCTACGAGCAGTACTTC. The V and J genes are TRBV5-1 and TRBJ2-7; 9 nucleotides match TRBD2. The length of the CDR3 is 15 residues. The V segment lost 2 bases and the J segment 0 bases; nucleotides outside the gene matches: 3. The germline V gene has CDR1 SGHRS and CDR2 YFSETQ. The full variable domain, its missing parts supplied by reference TRBV5-1 and TRBJ2-7, is KAGVTQTPRYLIKTRGQQVTLSCSPISGHRSVSWYQQTPGQGLQFLFEYFSETQRNKGNFPGRFSGRQFSNSRSEMNVSTLELGDSALYLCASSFASGVSYEQYFGPGTRLTVT.

The gene calls are TRBV4-1 and TRBJ1-1, with TRBD1 matching over 7 bases. Germline-derived CDR1 and CDR2 are MGHRA and YSYEKL. This CDR3 comprises 15 residues. V shed 2 bases and J 0 bases; nucleotides not matched to a gene: 3. CDR3 in DNA: TGCGCCAGCAGCCAAAGTACAGGGGTGAACACTGAAGCTTTCTTT. Translation: CASSQSTGVNTEAFF.

The count of this clone is one. The rearrangement links TRBV19 to TRBJ2-7; 8 bases map to TRBD2. The germline V gene encodes CDR1 LNHDA and CDR2 SQIVND (reference sequence). The CDR3 spans 14 residues. With V trimmed by 5 bases and J by 7 bases, 10 bases remained unmatched. The CDR3 loop is CASSASGSHEEQYF. The CDR3 coding sequence is TGTGCCAGTAGTGCAAGCGGGAGCCATGAGGAGCAGTACTTC. Full variable domain (remainder filled in from reference TRBV19 and TRBJ2-7): DGGITQSPKYLFRKEGQNVTLSCEQNLNHDAMYWYRQDPGQGLRLIYYSQIVNDFQKGDIAEGYSVSREKKESFPLTVTSAQKNPTAFYLCASSASGSHEEQYFGPGTRLTVT.

The V and J genes are TRBV3-1 (or the pseudogene TRBV3-2) and TRBJ2-7, with TRBD2 identical over 11 bases. The CDR3 loop spans 15 amino acids. Germline assignment: CDR1 LGHDT and CDR2 YNNKEL (reference sequence). With V trimmed by 4 bases and J by 6 bases, 8 bases remained unmatched. CDR3 protein: CASSRSLAGAGEQYF. The CDR3 DNA is TGTGCCAGCAGCCGCTCACTAGCGGGAGCTGGCGAGCAGTACTTC.

The rearrangement uses TRBV29-1 and TRBJ1-1, with TRBD1 identical over 7 bases. V lost 6 bases and J lost 0; bases outside the gene matches: 13. This CDR3 is built from 16 residues. Germline V gene lookup returns CDR1 SQVTM and CDR2 ANQGSEA. The CDR3 nucleotides read TGCAGCGTCCTGCCCTTTAAGGGGGCCCTGAACACTGAAGCTTTCTTT. Translated: CSVLPFKGALNTEAFF.

This clone was recorded once. Other DNA sequences within the sample encode an identical CDR3. The CDR3, as DNA: TGTGCCAGCAGCCTACTGCAGGACACTGAAGCTTTCTTT. It encodes CASSLLQDTEAFF. The V call is TRBV7-9, the J call TRBJ1-1; no clear D. CDR1 and CDR2 from the germline V gene are SEHNR and FQNEAQ (reference sequence). V lost 5 bases and J lost 3, with 10 bases in between. The CDR3 spans 13 residues.

As for this clone: In the same sample, other DNA sequences code for this CDR3. V usage is TRBV5-1 and J usage is TRBJ2-7, with 7 bases lining up with TRBD1. CDR3 length equals 14 residues. CDR1 SGHRS and CDR2 YFSETQ come from the germline V gene. J lost 1 base, V lost 0 bases, and 1 base had no gene match. This CDR3 is CASSLDRGSYEQYF. CDR3 nucleotides: TGCGCCAGCAGCTTGGACAGGGGATCCTACGAGCAGTACTTC.

This clone was found once. The V and J genes are TRBV14 and TRBJ2-3, with 14 bases matching TRBD2. The CDR3 covers 20 residues. Trimming cost V 4 bases and J 4 bases; bases outside gene matches: 16. The germline gives CDR1 SGHDN, CDR2 FVKESK. The CDR3 nucleotides read TGTGCCAGCAGCCCATCATTTCGCTTTTCGGGACTAGCGGGAGCAGATACGCAGTATTTT. It specifies CASSPSFRFSGLAGADTQYF. Filled out from reference TRBV14 and TRBJ2-3, the complete variable domain reads EAGVTQFPSHSVIEKGQTVTLRCDPISGHDNLYWYRRVMGKEIKFLLHFVKESKQDESGMPNNRFLAERTGGTYSTLKVQPAELEDSGVYFCASSPSFRFSGLAGADTQYFGPGTRLTVL.

The J gene is TRBJ2-1, the V gene TRBV5-6; D might be TRBD1 (6 bases). Trimming took off 3 bases at V and 6 bases at J, with 13 bases between the two ends. Germline V lookup: CDR1 SGHDT, CDR2 YYEEEE. This CDR3 has 14 residues. CDR3 protein: CASSSGHYGNEQFF. In nucleotides, the CDR3 is TGTGCCAGCAGCTCGGGACATTACGGCAATGAGCAGTTCTTC. Filled out from reference TRBV5-6 and TRBJ2-1, the complete variable domain reads DAGVTQSPTHLIKTRGQQVTLRCSPKSGHDTVSWYQQALGQGPQFIFQYYEEEERQRGNFPDRFSGHQFPNYSSELNVNALLLGDSALYLCASSSGHYGNEQFFGPGTRLTVL.

The count of this clone is one. This sample also contains other DNA sequences that code for the same CDR3. V usage is TRBV18 and J usage is TRBJ1-1, with D tentatively TRBD1 (6 bases). The CDR3 runs 15 residues. Germline V gives CDR1 KGHSH, CDR2 LQKENI. Trimming removed 3 bases from V and 0 bases from J, with 11 bases in between. The CDR3 coding sequence is TGTGCCAGCTCACCGGGTCAGGGGATGAACACTGAAGCTTTCTTT. This sequence encodes CASSPGQGMNTEAFF.

The chain links TRBV5-1 to TRBJ2-3; 10 bases align to TRBD2. The CDR3 sequence is 16 residues long. V was pared by 0 bases and J by 0 bases, with 1 base of the junction left unmatched. Germline values: CDR1 SGHRS, CDR2 YFSETQ. The CDR3 nucleotides read TGCGCCAGCAGCTTGGTACTAGCGGGGAGCACAGATACGCAGTATTTT. It is translated as CASSLVLAGSTDTQYF.

The V call is TRBV30, the J call TRBJ1-1; D gene ambiguous. Per germline, CDR1 GTSNPN and CDR2 SVGIG (reference sequence). The CDR3 consists of 12 residues. The V and J ends lost 4 bases and 1 base respectively, with 7 bases between them. CDR3 DNA sequence: TGTGCCTGGAAGCAACGGAACACTGAAGCTTTCTTT. This gives the protein CAWKQRNTEAFF.

The chain combines TRBV28 with TRBJ1-1, with 10 nucleotides matching TRBD1. The CDR3 extends over 15 amino acids. V gave up 6 bases and J gave up 5 bases; unmatched junction bases: 9. Germline CDR1 is MDHEN and CDR2 is SYDVKM. CDR3 sequence: CASSPETGGRTEAFF. The CDR3 bases are TGTGCCAGCAGCCCGGAGACAGGGGGCAGGACTGAAGCTTTCTTT.

This chain connects TRBV27 to TRBJ2-1, with 9 nucleotides matching TRBD2. CDR1 is MNHEY, CDR2 SMNVEV, per germline (reference sequence). The CDR3 runs 16 residues. The V gene end was trimmed by 0 bases and the J gene end by 5 bases; junction bases not matched to a gene: 5. The CDR3 is CASSLSAGGYNNEQFF. The CDR3, as DNA: TGTGCCAGCAGTTTATCGGCGGGAGGGTATAACAATGAGCAGTTCTTC.

The chain has TRBV7-9 and TRBJ1-2; 9 bases match TRBD1. With 4 bases clipped from V and 8 bases from J, the junction kept 8 bases outside the gene matches. Germline V gives CDR1 SEHNR, CDR2 FQNEAQ (reference sequence). There are 14 residues in the CDR3. The CDR3 nucleotides read TGTGCCAGCAGCTCCCGGGACAGGGTTTACGGCTACACCTTC. Translation: CASSSRDRVYGYTF. The full variable domain, in which reference TRBV7-9 and TRBJ1-2 provide the parts outside the CDR3, is DTGVSQNPRHKITKRGQNVTFRCDPISEHNRLYWYRQTLGQGPEFLTYFQNEAQLEKSRLLSDRFSAERPKGSFSTLEIQRTEQGDSAMYLCASSSRDRVYGYTFGSGTRLTVV.